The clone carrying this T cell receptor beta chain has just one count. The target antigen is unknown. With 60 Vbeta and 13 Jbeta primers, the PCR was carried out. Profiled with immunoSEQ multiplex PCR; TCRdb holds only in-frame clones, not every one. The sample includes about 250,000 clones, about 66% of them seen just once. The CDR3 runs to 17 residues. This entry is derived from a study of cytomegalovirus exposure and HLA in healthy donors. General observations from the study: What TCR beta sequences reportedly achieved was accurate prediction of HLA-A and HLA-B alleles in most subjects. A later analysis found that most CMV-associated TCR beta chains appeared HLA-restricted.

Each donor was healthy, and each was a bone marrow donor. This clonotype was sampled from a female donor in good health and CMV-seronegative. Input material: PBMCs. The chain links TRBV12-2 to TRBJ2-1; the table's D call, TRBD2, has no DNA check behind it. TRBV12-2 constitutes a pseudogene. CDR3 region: CASRSTFFGLAPDEQFF. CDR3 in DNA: TGTGCAAGTCGCTCCACCTTTTTCGGACTAGCGCCCGATGAGCAGTTCTTC.